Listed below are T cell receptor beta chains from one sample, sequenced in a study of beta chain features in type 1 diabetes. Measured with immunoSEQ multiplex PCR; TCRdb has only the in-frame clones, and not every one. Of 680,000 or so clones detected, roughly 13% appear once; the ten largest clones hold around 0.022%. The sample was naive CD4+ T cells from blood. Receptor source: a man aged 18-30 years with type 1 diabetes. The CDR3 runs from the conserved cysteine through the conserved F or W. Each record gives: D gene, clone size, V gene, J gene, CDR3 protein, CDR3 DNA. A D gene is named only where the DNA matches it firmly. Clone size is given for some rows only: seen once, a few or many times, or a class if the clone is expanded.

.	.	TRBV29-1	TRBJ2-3	CSVAPGRTDTQYF	TGCAGCGTCGCACCAGGGAGGACAGATACGCAGTATTTT
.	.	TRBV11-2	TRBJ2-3	CASSLGGIWDTQYF	TGTGCCAGCAGCTTAGGAGGTATATGGGATACGCAGTATTTT
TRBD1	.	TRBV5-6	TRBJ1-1	CASSLLTGVGTEAFF	TGTGCCAGCAGCTTGTTAACAGGGGTTGGTACTGAAGCTTTCTTT
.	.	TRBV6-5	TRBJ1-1	CASSYSWSGVNTEAFF	TGTGCCAGCAGTTACTCTTGGAGCGGAGTGAACACTGAAGCTTTCTTT
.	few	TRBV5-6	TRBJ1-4	CASSTALATNEKLFF	TGTGCCAGCAGCACAGCTCTTGCAACTAATGAAAAACTGTTTTTT
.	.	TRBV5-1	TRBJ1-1	CASSLGRNTEAFF	TGCGCCAGCAGCTTGGGACGGAACACTGAAGCTTTCTTT
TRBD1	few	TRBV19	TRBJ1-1	CASTEDRVWTEAFF	TGTGCCAGTACCGAAGACAGGGTATGGACTGAAGCTTTCTTT
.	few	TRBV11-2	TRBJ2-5	CASSLVLRRSQETQYF	TGTGCCAGCAGCTTAGTTTTGCGGAGAAGCCAAGAGACCCAGTACTTC
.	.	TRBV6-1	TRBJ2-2	CASSEIVQNTGELFF	TGTGCCAGCAGTGAAATAGTCCAAAACACCGGGGAGCTGTTTTTT
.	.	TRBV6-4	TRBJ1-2	CASSDSGGGYTF	TGTGCCAGCAGTGACTCTGGAGGAGGCTACACCTTC
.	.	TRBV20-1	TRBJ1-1	CSADRPPEAFF	TGCAGTGCCGACAGACCCCCTGAAGCTTTCTTT
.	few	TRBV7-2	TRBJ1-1	CASIPSSRGVNTEAFF	TGTGCCAGCATCCCCTCCTCGCGGGGCGTCAACACTGAAGCTTTCTTT
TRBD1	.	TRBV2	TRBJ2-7	CASSATGPLGEQYF	TGTGCCAGCAGTGCGACAGGGCCACTTGGGGAGCAGTACTTC
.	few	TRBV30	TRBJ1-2	CAWSVSSNYGYTF	TGTGCCTGGAGTGTATCCAGCAACTATGGCTACACCTTC
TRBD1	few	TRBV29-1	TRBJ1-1	CSVAGGNTEAFF	TGCAGCGTTGCAGGGGGAAACACTGAAGCTTTCTTT
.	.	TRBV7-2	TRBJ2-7	CASSPGTPSYEQYF	TGTGCCAGCAGCCCCGGGACACCATCCTACGAGCAGTACTTC
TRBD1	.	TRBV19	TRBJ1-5	CASSGGTANQPQHF	TGTGCCAGTAGTGGCGGGACAGCTAATCAGCCCCAGCATTTT
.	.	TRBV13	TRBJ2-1	CASSSRDRYYNEQFF	TGTGCCAGCAGCTCGCGGGACAGATATTACAATGAGCAGTTCTTC
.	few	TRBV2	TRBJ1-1	CASSEGAGAFF	TGTGCCAGCAGTGAGGGGGCTGGAGCTTTCTTT
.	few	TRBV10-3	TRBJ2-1	CAISSDVPDEQFF	TGTGCCATCAGTTCGGACGTACCGGATGAGCAGTTCTTC
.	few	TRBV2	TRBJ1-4	CASRATYSNEKLFF	TGTGCCAGCAGAGCGACATACTCAAATGAAAAACTGTTTTTT
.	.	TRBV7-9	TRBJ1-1	CASSSGQTRAEAFF	TGTGCCAGCAGCTCGGGACAAACACGGGCTGAAGCTTTCTTT
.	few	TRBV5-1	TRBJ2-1	CASSLGGDPSYNEQFF	TGCGCCAGCAGCTTGGGGGGAGACCCCAGCTACAATGAGCAGTTCTTC
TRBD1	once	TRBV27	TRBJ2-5	CASSSSGTGRETQYF	TGTGCCAGCAGTTCCTCCGGGACAGGGAGAGAGACCCAGTACTTC
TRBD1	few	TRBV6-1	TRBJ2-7	CALHPGQSPYEQYF	TGTGCGCTGCATCCGGGACAGTCGCCCTACGAGCAGTACTTC
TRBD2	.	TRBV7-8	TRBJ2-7	CASSFAWGGYEQYF	TGTGCCAGCAGCTTCGCCTGGGGGGGATACGAGCAGTACTTC
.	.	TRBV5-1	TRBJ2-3	CASSFSLSGGDTQYF	TGCGCCAGCAGCTTCTCCCTCAGTGGGGGGGATACGCAGTATTTT
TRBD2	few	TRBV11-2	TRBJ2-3	CASSLEASGGADTQYF	TGTGCCAGCAGCTTAGAGGCTAGCGGGGGGGCGGATACGCAGTATTTT
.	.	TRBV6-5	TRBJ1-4	CASSYGTSNEKLFF	TGTGCCAGCAGTTACGGGACGAGCAATGAAAAACTGTTTTTT
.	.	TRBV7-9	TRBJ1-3	CASSRVSFSGNTIYF	TGTGCCAGCAGCCGGGTGTCTTTCTCTGGAAACACCATATATTTT
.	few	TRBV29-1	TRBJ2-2	CSVGHTGELFF	TGCAGCGTTGGCCATACCGGGGAGCTGTTTTTT
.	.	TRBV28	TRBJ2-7	CASSITPSYEQYF	TGTGCCAGCAGTATAACCCCCTCCTACGAGCAGTACTTC
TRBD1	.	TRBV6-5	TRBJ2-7	CASSRTGTFEQYF	TGTGCCAGCAGTCGGACAGGGACCTTTGAGCAGTACTTC
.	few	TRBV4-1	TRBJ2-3	CASSQILSTQYF	TGCGCCAGCAGCCAAATACTAAGTACGCAGTATTTT
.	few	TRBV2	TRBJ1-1	CASRRVNTEAFF	TGTGCCAGCAGGAGGGTGAACACTGAAGCTTTCTTT
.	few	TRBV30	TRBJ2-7	CAWSVGETYEQYF	TGTGCCTGGAGTGTTGGGGAAACCTACGAGCAGTACTTC
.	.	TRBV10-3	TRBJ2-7	CAIQGLLSGEQYF	TGTGCCATCCAGGGACTCCTGTCGGGCGAGCAGTACTTC
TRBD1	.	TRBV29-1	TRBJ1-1	CSVTSGTVEAFF	TGCAGCGTGACATCCGGGACAGTGGAAGCTTTCTTT
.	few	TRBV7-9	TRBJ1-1	CASSFSSVRTEAFF	TGTGCCAGCAGCTTTTCATCCGTCCGCACTGAAGCTTTCTTT
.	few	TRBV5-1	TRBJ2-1	CASSWVALDYNEQFF	TGCGCCAGCAGCTGGGTCGCACTCGACTACAATGAGCAGTTCTTC
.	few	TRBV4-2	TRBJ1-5	CASSQASGAGGGFDQPQHF	TGTGCCAGCAGCCAGGCCAGTGGTGCGGGGGGAGGTTTTGACCAGCCCCAGCATTTT
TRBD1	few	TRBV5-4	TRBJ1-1	CASSLLMTGRNTEAFF	TGTGCCAGCAGCTTACTCATGACAGGGAGGAACACTGAAGCTTTCTTT